This T cell receptor (beta chain) comes out of a study of cytomegalovirus exposure and HLA in healthy donors. PCR was performed using 60 Vbeta and 13 Jbeta primers. Produced via immunoSEQ multiplex PCR; TCRdb's table is partial and in-frame only. The sample includes more than 85,000 clones, 75% to 85% of them seen just once. Donors counted as nominally healthy when sampled, yet unrecorded immune exposures were likely. Findings and limits, study-wide: In a later analysis, most CMV-associated TCR beta chains appeared HLA-restricted. Being productive about 90% or about 30% of the time was typical of most TCR beta V segments in an earlier analysis. Rarity marked most TCR sequences, yet some public TCRs occurred in many donors.

The CDR3 covers 14 residues. The germline V and J ends were trimmed by 1 base and 6 bases, with 13 bases remaining between them. Germline CDR1 is SQVTM and CDR2 is ANQGSEA. Points on this clone: Its antigen is currently unknown.

The gene calls are TRBV29-1 and TRBJ2-1, with D perhaps TRBD1 (6 bases). Source material: PBMCs. The clonotype originates from a young man in good health and CMV-seronegative. This CDR3 is CSVEGGQGSNEQFF. The CDR3 DNA reads as TGCAGCGTTGAAGGGGGGCAGGGTTCCAATGAGCAGTTCTTC.